This T cell receptor (beta chain) was sequenced during a study of shared clonotypes between healthy human individuals. The germline V and J ends were trimmed by 5 bases and 1 base, with 8 bases remaining between them. The germline CDR1 and CDR2 sequences are SEHNR and FQNEAQ (reference sequence). The CDR3 length is 14 residues. The repertoire was sequenced with immunoSEQ multiplex PCR; TCRdb's copy has only in-frame clones and lacks some. The table lists some 1,100,000 clones, around 78% of them singletons. Donors, without exception, were Caucasian adults residing in Nashville, Tennessee. The specimen was memory CD4+ T cells from PBMCs. As to subset: CD45RA-negative fraction. The rearrangement joins TRBV7-9 to TRBJ2-2, with D perhaps matching TRBD1 or TRBD2 (5 bases each). This sequence was found in a man aged 18 to 30 in good health. Some clones in this sample may be carry-over from other donors' samples. The CDR3 loop is CASSGTWNTGELFF. In nucleotides, the CDR3 is TGTGCCAGCAGCGGGACCTGGAACACCGGGGAGCTGTTTTTT.